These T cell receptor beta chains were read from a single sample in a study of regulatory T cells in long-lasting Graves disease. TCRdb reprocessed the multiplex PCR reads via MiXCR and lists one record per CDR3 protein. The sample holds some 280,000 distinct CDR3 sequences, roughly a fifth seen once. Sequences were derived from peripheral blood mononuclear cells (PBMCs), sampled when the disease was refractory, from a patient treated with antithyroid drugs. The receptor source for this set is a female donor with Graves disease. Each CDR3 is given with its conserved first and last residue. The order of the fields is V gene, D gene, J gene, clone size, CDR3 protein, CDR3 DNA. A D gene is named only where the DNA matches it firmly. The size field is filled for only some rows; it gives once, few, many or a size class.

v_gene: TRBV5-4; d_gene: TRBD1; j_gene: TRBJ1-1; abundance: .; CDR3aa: CASSLSGTPGQGPNTEAFF; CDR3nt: TGTGCCAGCAGCTTGTCAGGAACGCCGGGACAGGGTCCAAACACTGAAGCTTTCTTT
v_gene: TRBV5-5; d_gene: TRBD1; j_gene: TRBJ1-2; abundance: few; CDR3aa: CASSFGTGEGYTF; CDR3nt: TGTGCCAGCAGCTTTGGGACAGGGGAAGGCTACACCTTC
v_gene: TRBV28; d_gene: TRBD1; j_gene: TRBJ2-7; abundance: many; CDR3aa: CASSDRGPHEQYF; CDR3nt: TGTGCCAGCAGCGACAGGGGACCTCACGAGCAGTACTTC
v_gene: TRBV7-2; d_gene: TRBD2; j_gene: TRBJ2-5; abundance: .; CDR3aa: CASSLGGGRRETQYF; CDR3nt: TGTGCCAGCAGCTTAGGGGGGGGAAGGCGTGAGACCCAGTACTTC
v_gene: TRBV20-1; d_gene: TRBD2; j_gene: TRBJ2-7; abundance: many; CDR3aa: CSARGLAGVNEQYF; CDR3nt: TGCAGTGCTAGAGGCCTAGCGGGAGTGAACGAGCAGTACTTC
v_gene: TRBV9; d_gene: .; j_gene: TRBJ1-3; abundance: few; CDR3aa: CASSVVGNSGNTIYF; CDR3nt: TGTGCCAGCAGCGTAGTGGGGAACTCTGGAAACACCATATATTTT
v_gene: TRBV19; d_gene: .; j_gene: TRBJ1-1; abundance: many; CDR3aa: CASSKDLNTEAFF; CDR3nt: TGTGCCAGTAGTAAGGACTTGAACACTGAAGCTTTCTTT
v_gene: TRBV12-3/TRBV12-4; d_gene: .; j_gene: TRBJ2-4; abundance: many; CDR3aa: CASSPGPSGDIQYF; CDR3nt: TGTGCCAGCAGTCCCGGGCCGAGTGGCGACATTCAGTACTTC
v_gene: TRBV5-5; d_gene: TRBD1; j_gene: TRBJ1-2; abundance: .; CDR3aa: CASSFGTSQGYTF; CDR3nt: TGTGCCAGCAGCTTCGGGACTTCACAGGGGTACACCTTC
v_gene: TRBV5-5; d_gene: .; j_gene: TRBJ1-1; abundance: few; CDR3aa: CASSVQGRVSTEAFF; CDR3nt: TGTGCCAGCAGCGTTCAAGGACGGGTTTCAACTGAAGCTTTCTTT
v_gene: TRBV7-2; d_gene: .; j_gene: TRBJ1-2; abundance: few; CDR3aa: CASSYTNFGYTF; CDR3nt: TGTGCCAGCAGCTATACAAATTTCGGCTACACCTTC
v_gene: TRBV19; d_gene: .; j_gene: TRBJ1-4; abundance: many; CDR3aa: CASSPDRNEKLFF; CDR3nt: TGTGCCAGTAGTCCCGACAGGAATGAAAAACTGTTTTTT
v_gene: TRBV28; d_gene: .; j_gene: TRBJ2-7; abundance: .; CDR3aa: CASRPTGEGSYEQYF; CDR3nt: TGTGCCAGCAGACCTACAGGGGAGGGGTCCTACGAGCAGTACTTC
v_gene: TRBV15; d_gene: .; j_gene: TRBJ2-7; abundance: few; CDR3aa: CATSRDWGDHEQYF; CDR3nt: TGTGCCACCAGCAGAGATTGGGGGGACCACGAGCAGTACTTC
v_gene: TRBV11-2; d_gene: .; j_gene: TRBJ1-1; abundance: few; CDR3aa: CASSLGRGRENEAFF; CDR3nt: TGTGCCAGCAGCTTAGGTCGGGGGCGGGAAAATGAAGCTTTCTTT
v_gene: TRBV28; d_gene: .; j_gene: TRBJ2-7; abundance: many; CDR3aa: CASSLTSGSSFLYEQYF; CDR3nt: TGTGCCAGCAGTTTAACCTCAGGGTCATCTTTTCTCTACGAGCAGTACTTC
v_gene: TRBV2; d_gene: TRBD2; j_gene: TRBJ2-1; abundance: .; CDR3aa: CASSEDSGIEGEQFF; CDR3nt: TGTGCCAGCAGTGAGGATAGCGGGATAGAGGGTGAGCAGTTCTTC
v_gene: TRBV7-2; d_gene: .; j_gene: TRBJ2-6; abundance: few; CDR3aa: CASTWGAAYSGANVLTF; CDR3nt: TGTGCCAGCACCTGGGGAGCGGCATACTCTGGGGCCAACGTCCTGACTTTC